A single sample gave rise to the 5 T cell receptor beta chains below, sequenced in a study of CD8+CD57+ T cells in acquired aplastic anemia. All sequencing subjects had displayed CD8+CD57+ cell expansion on flow cytometry. TCR beta VDJ combinations and CDR3 sequences were profiled from genomic DNA. From the reads, TCRdb called clonotypes with MiXCR, one entry per CDR3 protein. This sample has 200,000 to 250,000 distinct CDR3 sequences; around 49% occur once, and the top ten carry about 20%. What was sequenced was sorted CD4+, CD8+, or CD8+CD57+ T cells (not recorded which) from PBMCs. These receptors were taken from a human donor with aplastic anemia.

This clonotype was detected many times. The chain combines TRBV5-5 with TRBJ2-7; 7 bases match TRBD2. CDR1 is SGHKS and CDR2 is YYEKEE in the germline V gene (reference sequence). The CDR3 covers 14 residues. V was pared by 4 bases and J by 3 bases, with 7 bases of the junction left unmatched. The CDR3 sequence: CASSPLAEVYEQYF. The CDR3 region has the DNA TGTGCCAGCAGCCCTCTAGCGGAAGTCTACGAGCAGTACTTC.

V usage is TRBV7-2 and J usage is TRBJ1-5; 9 positions agree with TRBD1. The V segment lost 5 bases and the J segment 5 bases; nucleotides outside the gene matches: 10. The CDR3 length is 16 residues. Germline values: CDR1 SGHTA, CDR2 FQGNSA. The CDR3 is CASSPKQGQGYQPQHF. Written as DNA, the CDR3 is TGTGCCAGCAGCCCGAAACAGGGACAGGGCTATCAGCCCCAGCATTTT. Complete variable domain (other parts from reference TRBV7-2 and TRBJ1-5): GAGVSQSPSNKVTEKGKDVELRCDPISGHTALYWYRQSLGQGLEFLIYFQGNSAPDKSGLPSDRFSAERTGGSVSTLTIQRTQQEDSAVYLCASSPKQGQGYQPQHFGDGTRLSIL.

In this sample, this clonotype turned up once. V gene TRBV6-4 combines with J gene TRBJ1-2; 9 bases map to TRBD1. V lost 5 bases to trimming and J lost 8 bases; unmatched junction nucleotides: 6. Germline assignment: CDR1 MRHNA and CDR2 SNTAGT. The CDR3 length is 13 residues. As DNA, the CDR3 is TGTGCCAGCAGTCCTCGACAGGGGGAAGGCTACACCTTC. Its translation: CASSPRQGEGYTF.

In this sample, this clonotype turned up many times. V and J are TRBV6-1 and TRBJ2-5; 7 nucleotides align to TRBD1. CDR3 length: 14 residues. V lost 7 bases, J lost 0 bases, and 5 bases stayed unmatched. The V gene's germline CDR1 is MNHNS and CDR2 SASEGT. Here the CDR3 reads CASTLQGYQETQYF. CDR3 coding DNA: TGTGCCAGCACCCTACAGGGGTACCAAGAGACCCAGTACTTC.

This clonotype has ten or more counts. V usage is TRBV15 and J usage is TRBJ2-3, with 9 bases aligning to TRBD2. Trimming cost V 8 bases and J 1 base; bases outside gene matches: 1. This CDR3 region has 13 residues. The V gene's germline CDR1 is LNHNV and CDR2 YYDKDF (reference sequence). The CDR3 loop is CATQRGGTDTQYF. The CDR3 DNA reads as TGTGCCACCCAGCGGGGGGGCACAGATACGCAGTATTTT.